Each of the 30 T cell receptor beta chains below was sequenced from the same sample in a study of T-cell reconstitution after alpha-beta-depleted transplantation in children. The library targeted TCRbeta and was prepared with unique molecular identifiers. TCRdb redid the calling of the PCR reads with MiXCR, one entry per CDR3 protein. The table includes a few hundred thousand distinct CDR3 sequences, over 25% detected once. Sequencing used PBMCs, obtained before TCRalphabeta/CD19-depleted stem cell transplant. These receptors came from a boy younger than two with Wiskott-Aldrich syndrome, due to receive a stem cell transplant.

This chain joins TRBV20-1 and TRBJ2-2, with no clear D. CDR1 DFQATT and CDR2 SNEGSKA come from the germline V gene (reference sequence). Trimming took 5 bases from V and 5 from J, leaving 9 bases between them. This CDR3 has 12 residues. Here the CDR3 DNA reads TGCAGTGCTCGAGCGAGGACCGGGGAGCTGTTTTTT. Encoded protein: CSARARTGELFF.

In DNA form, the CDR3 reads TGCAGCGTTGTACAGGGGATTGATGAGCAGTTCTTC. Translated, it gives CSVVQGIDEQFF. The chain employs TRBV29-1 and TRBJ2-1; 7 bases fit TRBD1. This CDR3 region has 12 residues. Germline values: CDR1 SQVTM, CDR2 ANQGSEA. With V trimmed by 4 bases and J by 8 bases, 5 bases remained unmatched.

CDR3 amino acids: CASSLGGTKNIQYF. The CDR3 DNA is TGCGCCAGCAGCCTTGGGGGTACCAAAAACATTCAGTACTTC. V usage is TRBV5-1 and J usage is TRBJ2-4; D possibly matches TRBD1 or TRBD2 (5 bases each). CDR3 length: 14 residues. Germline V gives CDR1 SGHRS, CDR2 YFSETQ. Between the trimmed V and J ends, which lost 4 bases and 2 bases, there was a span of 10 bases.

This rearrangement joins TRBV5-5 to TRBJ2-1, with 8 nucleotides matching TRBD1. Unmatched junction bases numbered 6, after V lost 0 bases and J lost 7 bases. Germline CDR1 is SGHKS and CDR2 is YYEKEE (reference sequence). The CDR3 contains 15 residues. In DNA, the CDR3 is TGTGCCAGCAGCTTGGCCTGGACAGGGTATAATGAGCAGTTCTTC. It yields the protein CASSLAWTGYNEQFF.

In this sample, this clonotype turned up a few times. This chain connects TRBV29-1 to TRBJ2-1; D may be TRBD1 (6 bases). This CDR3 has 12 amino acids. CDR1 and CDR2 (germline): SQVTM, ANQGSEA. V lost 5 bases and J lost 4, with 9 bases in between. The CDR3 DNA is TGCAGCGTTACCAGGGGTTACAATGAGCAGTTCTTC. It is translated as CSVTRGYNEQFF.

In its sample, this clonotype was seen a few times. In nucleotides, the CDR3 is TGTGCCAGCAGGCAGGGAGGGGATCAGCCCCAGCATTTT. Its protein product is CASRQGGDQPQHF. This chain connects TRBV12-3 or TRBV12-4 to TRBJ1-5; D may be TRBD1 (5 bases). This CDR3 has 13 amino acids. V lost 6 bases and J lost 5, with 11 bases in between.

The V call is TRBV12-3 or TRBV12-4, the J call TRBJ2-1; 11 bases are a match to TRBD2. V was pared by 6 bases and J by 8 bases, with 9 bases of the junction left unmatched. The CDR3 sequence is 15 residues long. CDR3 nucleotide sequence: TGTGCCAGCAGATATAGCGGGAGGGCCGTCCATGAGCAGTTCTTC. This sequence encodes CASRYSGRAVHEQFF.

V gene TRBV28 combines with J gene TRBJ1-5; D unclear. Trimming removed 6 bases from V and 4 bases from J, with 7 bases in between. CDR1 is MDHEN, CDR2 SYDVKM, per germline. This CDR3 region has 12 residues. The CDR3 region is CASRGGNQPQHF. Here the CDR3 DNA reads TGTGCCAGCAGGGGAGGAAATCAGCCCCAGCATTTT.

The genes are TRBV20-1 and TRBJ2-1, with 8 bases identical to TRBD2. Germline CDR1 reads DFQATT; CDR2 reads SNEGSKA (reference sequence). The junction had 4 bases not matched to a gene; V was cut back by 3 bases and J by 3 bases. The CDR3 loop spans 14 amino acids. CDR3 amino acids: CSASVLAGYNEQFF. The CDR3 coding sequence is TGCAGTGCTAGCGTCCTAGCGGGCTACAATGAGCAGTTCTTC.

The chain has TRBV12-3 or TRBV12-4 and TRBJ2-3, with D possibly TRBD2 on 6 matching bases. This CDR3 region has 14 residues. V shed 6 bases and J shed 1 base, with 11 bases lying between them. The DNA for the CDR3 is TGTGCCAGCAGCTCGACTAGTCGCACAGATACGCAGTATTTT. Protein sequence: CASSSTSRTDTQYF.

The V and J genes are TRBV7-9 and TRBJ1-1; 9 positions match TRBD1. V lost 4 bases to trimming and J lost 1 base; unmatched junction nucleotides: 4. This CDR3 spans 15 amino acids. The V gene's germline CDR1 is SEHNR and CDR2 FQNEAQ (reference sequence). The CDR3 nucleotides are TGTGCCAGCAGCTCCGGGGACAGGGAGAACACTGAAGCTTTCTTT. This encodes CASSSGDRENTEAFF.

This clonotype was picked up a small number of times. The chain recombines TRBV28 with TRBJ1-3; D is undetermined. The CDR3 length is 14 residues. V lost 2 bases, J lost 2 bases, and 7 bases lay in between. Germline V lookup: CDR1 MDHEN, CDR2 SYDVKM. The CDR3, as DNA: TGTGCCAGCAGTTTAGAGGTTCCTGGAAACACCATATATTTT. Translating it yields CASSLEVPGNTIYF.

V usage is TRBV28 and J usage is TRBJ2-4; D is tentatively TRBD1 or TRBD2 (5 bases each). V was clipped by 6 bases and J by 0 bases, with 18 bases between them. Germline V gene lookup returns CDR1 MDHEN and CDR2 SYDVKM. CDR3 length: 17 amino acids. The CDR3 region has the DNA TGTGCCAGCAGCGAGCTGGGGACGTCTCTAGCCAAAAACATTCAGTACTTC. Its protein product is CASSELGTSLAKNIQYF. The full variable domain, its missing parts supplied by reference TRBV28 and TRBJ2-4, is DVKVTQSSRYLVKRTGEKVFLECVQDMDHENMFWYRQDPGLGLRLIYFSYDVKMKEKGDIPEGYSVSREKKERFSLILESASTNQTSMYLCASSELGTSLAKNIQYFGAGTRLSVL.

The chain is built from TRBV3-1 and TRBJ1-6, with D hard to call. The CDR3 spans 14 residues. The germline V gene has CDR1 LGHDT and CDR2 YNNKEL (reference sequence). Trimming removed 1 base from V and 8 bases from J, with 9 bases in between. The CDR3 region is CASSQVFGDSPLHF. CDR3 bases: TGTGCCAGCAGCCAAGTTTTTGGTGATTCACCCCTCCACTTT. Full variable domain (rest looked up from reference TRBV3-1 and TRBJ1-6): DTAVSQTPKYLVTQMGNDKSIKCEQNLGHDTMYWYKQDSKKFLKIMFSYNNKELIINETVPNRFSPKSPDKAHLNLHINSLELGDSAVYFCASSQVFGDSPLHFGNGTRLTVT.

This clonotype was detected a few times. The chain joins TRBV5-1 to TRBJ1-4; 11 nucleotides line up with TRBD1. The CDR3 is 15 amino acids. The germline V gene encodes CDR1 SGHRS and CDR2 YFSETQ. J gave up 6 bases and V 4 bases, and 5 bases lay outside the gene matches. CDR3 DNA sequence: TGCGCCAGCAGCGGACAGGGGGCGGTGGATGAAAAACTGTTTTTT. Translation gives CASSGQGAVDEKLFF.

The chain carries TRBV5-1 and TRBJ2-5; D assignment may be TRBD1 or TRBD2 (5 bases each). V lost 1 base, J lost 5 bases, and 12 bases lay in between. The CDR3 is made up of 14 amino acids. CDR1 and CDR2 (germline): SGHRS, YFSETQ. The CDR3 here is CASSLSVRDETQYF. The DNA of the CDR3 is TGCGCCAGCAGCTTGAGTGTCAGGGACGAGACCCAGTACTTC. Together with reference TRBV5-1 and TRBJ2-5, the CDR3 gives the full variable domain: KAGVTQTPRYLIKTRGQQVTLSCSPISGHRSVSWYQQTPGQGLQFLFEYFSETQRNKGNFPGRFSGRQFSNSRSEMNVSTLELGDSALYLCASSLSVRDETQYFGPGTRLLVL.

The V call is TRBV7-2, the J call TRBJ2-1; tentatively, D is TRBD1 or TRBD2 (6 bases each). The ends were cut back, 7 bases at V and 5 bases at J, with 12 bases in the middle. The CDR3 extends over 13 amino acids. Germline values: CDR1 SGHTA, CDR2 FQGNSA. The CDR3 sequence: CASTGGGHNEQFF. The CDR3 nucleotides are TGTGCCAGCACCGGGGGCGGACACAATGAGCAGTTCTTC.

The gene calls are TRBV20-1 and TRBJ2-2; 11 bases fit TRBD2. The J segment lost 8 bases and the V segment lost 2 bases, leaving 7 bases of the junction unmatched. Per germline, CDR1 DFQATT and CDR2 SNEGSKA (reference sequence). The CDR3 contains 15 residues. This chain's CDR3 is CSARRLAGSSGELFF. CDR3 nucleotides: TGCAGTGCTAGAAGACTAGCGGGATCTTCGGGGGAGCTGTTTTTT.

The V call is TRBV6-1, the J call TRBJ2-2, with 7 positions matching TRBD2. The V and J ends lost 11 bases and 5 bases, in that order; junction bases with no gene match: 11. This CDR3 has 14 residues. The germline gives CDR1 MNHNS, CDR2 SASEGT. CDR3 sequence reads: CAGRDYQRTGELFF. The CDR3 nucleotides are TGTGCCGGACGGGACTACCAGAGAACCGGGGAGCTGTTTTTT.

The rearrangement joins TRBV6-2 or TRBV6-3 to TRBJ2-7; 9 positions agree with TRBD1. Germline V lookup: CDR1 MNHEY, CDR2 SVGEGT. After removal of 6 bases from V and 3 bases from J, the junction contained 9 bases not matched to a gene. The CDR3 length is 15 residues. The CDR3 spells CASSLSTGGYYEQYF. As DNA, the CDR3 is TGTGCCAGCAGCCTATCAACAGGGGGCTACTACGAGCAGTACTTC.

This clonotype was counted a few times. The chain has TRBV9 and TRBJ2-7, with 8 bases matching TRBD2. V lost 1 base and J lost 4; bases outside the gene matches: 4. Germline CDR1 SGDLS, CDR2 YYNGEE. This CDR3 is built from 14 residues. CDR3 loop: CASSVTSGAYEQYF. The DNA for the CDR3 is TGTGCCAGCAGCGTAACTAGCGGAGCATACGAGCAGTACTTC.

The rearrangement joins TRBV12-3 or TRBV12-4 to TRBJ2-1, with TRBD2 matching over 8 bases. This CDR3 is built from 15 residues. V was clipped by 6 bases and J by 6 bases; unmatched bases: 10. The CDR3 DNA sequence: TGTGCCAGCAGGGTTAGCGGGGCCCAGGCCAATGAGCAGTTCTTC. This sequence encodes CASRVSGAQANEQFF.

This chain connects TRBV5-1 to TRBJ1-1, with 7 bases lining up with TRBD1. CDR1 SGHRS and CDR2 YFSETQ come from the germline V gene. This CDR3 has 15 amino acids. V shed 0 bases, J shed 2 bases, and the junction held 4 bases outside the gene matches. The CDR3 region has the DNA TGCGCCAGCAGCTTGGAGGCAGGGGGAAACACTGAAGCTTTCTTT. Protein sequence: CASSLEAGGNTEAFF.

In its sample, this clonotype was seen a few times. This rearrangement joins TRBV30 to TRBJ2-7; D may correspond to TRBD1 or TRBD2 (6 bases each). The germline V and J ends were trimmed by 2 bases and 6 bases, with 14 bases remaining between them. This CDR3 has 13 amino acids. Per the germline V gene, CDR1 is GTSNPN and CDR2 is SVGIG (reference sequence). The DNA of the CDR3 is TGTGCCTGGAGTCGGGGGACACTAGGCGAGCAGTACTTC. Its translation: CAWSRGTLGEQYF. Filled out from reference TRBV30 and TRBJ2-7, the complete variable domain reads SQTIHQWPATLVQPVGSPLSLECTVEGTSNPNLYWYRQAAGRGLQLLFYSVGIGQISSEVPQNLSASRPQDRQFILSSKKLLLSDSGFYLCAWSRGTLGEQYFGPGTRLTVT.

J is TRBJ2-1 and V is TRBV6-5; 12 nucleotides match TRBD2. The CDR3 is 16 residues long. Germline assignment: CDR1 MNHEY and CDR2 SVGAGI. The V gene end was trimmed by 6 bases and the J gene end by 5 bases; junction bases not matched to a gene: 8. This CDR3 reads CASSARTSGNHNEQFF. Here the CDR3 DNA reads TGTGCCAGCAGCGCTCGGACTAGCGGGAACCACAATGAGCAGTTCTTC.

This chain uses TRBV20-1 with TRBJ2-1; TRBD2 agrees at 10 bases. The CDR3 consists of 16 residues. The germline CDR1 and CDR2 sequences are DFQATT and SNEGSKA (reference sequence). Trimming took 6 bases from V and 0 from J; bases not matched to a gene: 8. This chain's CDR3 is CSALAGGPSSYNEQFF. The CDR3 DNA sequence: TGCAGTGCATTAGCGGGAGGTCCCAGCTCCTACAATGAGCAGTTCTTC.

This clonotype came up a few times. V gene TRBV7-2 combines with J gene TRBJ2-2, with TRBD1 as a possible D gene (6 bases). CDR1 and CDR2 (germline): SGHTA, FQGNSA. The V and J ends lost 7 bases and 7 bases respectively, with 25 bases between them. CDR3 length equals 17 residues. The CDR3 reads CASTLQGGIPLSGELFF. The CDR3, as DNA: TGTGCCAGCACCCTTCAAGGGGGAATCCCGCTTAGCGGGGAGCTGTTTTTT.

The chain combines TRBV5-1 with TRBJ2-7; TRBD1 might be the D (6 bases). V gave up 4 bases and J gave up 0 bases, with 14 bases separating them. This CDR3 is built from 15 residues. Germline CDR1 is SGHRS and CDR2 is YFSETQ. CDR3 sequence reads: CASSPRQEISYEQYF. The CDR3 DNA sequence: TGCGCCAGCAGCCCCCGACAGGAGATCTCCTACGAGCAGTACTTC.

The chain has TRBV19 and TRBJ2-1; 14 bases agree with TRBD2. Germline assignment: CDR1 LNHDA and CDR2 SQIVND (reference sequence). V shed 7 bases and J 0 bases; nucleotides not matched to a gene: 11. This CDR3 is 19 amino acids long. The CDR3 DNA sequence: TGTGCCAGTAAGGTTCTGGGACTAGCGGGAGAGGGCTCCTACAATGAGCAGTTCTTC. Translation: CASKVLGLAGEGSYNEQFF.

V is TRBV7-8 and J is TRBJ2-1; D unclear. Germline CDR1 and CDR2: SGHVS and FQNEAQ. The CDR3 contains 15 residues. Between the trimmed V and J ends, which lost 1 base and 6 bases, there was a span of 13 bases. Here the CDR3 DNA reads TGTGCCAGCAGCTTAGAGTGGATCCTCCCCAATGAGCAGTTCTTC. This codes for CASSLEWILPNEQFF.